This T cell receptor (beta chain) emerged from a study of blood T cell repertoires in COVID-19. Unmatched junction bases numbered 12, after V lost 5 bases and J lost 4 bases. CDR3 size: 16 residues. Germline values: CDR1 LNHDA, CDR2 SQIVND (reference sequence). All enrollees were about 18 to 89 years old and from roughly 26 US areas. Measured with immunoSEQ multiplex PCR; TCRdb has only the in-frame clones, and not every one. The data show a few hundred thousand clones, around 89% seen once. This receptor was obtained from a man between 18 and 35 years old who had recovered from COVID-19. The chain carries TRBV19 and TRBJ1-2; TRBD1 agrees at 8 bases. Sequenced input: PBMCs or T cells enriched from blood (not recorded which). CDR3 amino acids: CASSLSDAGTGYGYTF. CDR3 DNA sequence: TGTGCCAGTAGTCTCTCGGACGCCGGGACAGGCTATGGCTACACCTTC.